The entry that follows covers one T cell receptor beta chain sequence. The sample is drawn from a study of blood T cell repertoires in COVID-19. Looking at the study overall: Samples came from the United States, Italy and Spain, spanning acute and convalescent COVID-19. T cells, B-cell-depleted T cells, or PBMCs supplied cDNA or gDNA.

J gave up 1 base and V 4 bases, and 5 bases lay outside the gene matches. This CDR3 comprises 17 residues. Germline V gene data show CDR1 as MGHDK and CDR2 as SYGVNS. Per the original methods: Amplification of reference gene primers provided the estimated nucleated cell counts. Profiled with immunoSEQ multiplex PCR; TCRdb holds only in-frame clones, not every one. From that table come the V and J calls and clone size; the DNA was used to work out D and trimming. The table has about 63,000 clones, around 93% seen once. The sample consisted of peripheral blood. This TCR was sampled from a man aged 50 or older with active COVID-19. This chain links TRBV25-1 with TRBJ2-1, with 12 bases identical to TRBD2. In nucleotides, the CDR3 is TGTGCCAGCAGTGCAGGACTAGCGGGACCGTCCTACAATGAGCAGTTCTTC. Amino acids: CASSAGLAGPSYNEQFF.